This entry is about one T cell receptor (beta chain). The CDR3 runs 15 residues. Germline V gene sequence: CDR1 LNHDA, CDR2 SQIVND (reference sequence). The junction had 4 bases not matched to a gene; V was cut back by 6 bases and J by 0 bases. Generated by immunoSEQ multiplex PCR, the TCRdb table keeps only in-frame clones and is missing some. Of around 300,000 clones in the sample, approximately 88% were seen once. The sample comes from a study of blood T cell repertoires in COVID-19. Study background: T cells, B-cell-depleted T cells, or PBMCs supplied cDNA or gDNA.

Sequenced: peripheral blood. The chain has TRBV19 and TRBJ1-4; 7 bases fit TRBD1. The TCR sequence derives from a woman in her forties or fifties with active or convalescent COVID-19. This chain's CDR3 is CASSEGTATNEKLFF. CDR3 in DNA: TGTGCCAGTAGCGAAGGGACAGCAACTAATGAAAAACTGTTTTTT.